This T cell receptor (beta chain) was observed in a study of cytomegalovirus exposure and HLA in healthy donors. Study information: Sequencing of about 179 million T cells in an earlier analysis found approximately 120 million unique TCR beta sequences.

Researchers ran the PCR with 60 Vbeta and 13 Jbeta primers. Sequencing used immunoSEQ multiplex PCR; TCRdb keeps in-frame clones, though not all of them. The repertoire holds 120,000 or so clones, with 70% to 80% as singletons. This clone was counted between two and nine times. This TCR came from a man aged 18 to 35 in good health and CMV-seronegative. The source material was PBMCs.

CDR3 in amino acids: CASSSTSGYEQYF. The CDR3 DNA follows: TGTGCCAGCAGCTCGACTAGCGGCTACGAGCAGTACTTC. The chain joins TRBV4-2 to TRBJ2-7, with 9 bases matching TRBD2. With 5 bases clipped from V and 3 bases from J, the junction kept 2 bases outside the gene matches. This CDR3 region has 13 residues. Germline assignment: CDR1 LGHNA and CDR2 YNFKEQ.